This note documents a single T cell receptor (beta chain) sequence. Since a much larger clone is just one base distant, this may be a read error. MiXCR was run by TCRdb on the PCR reads, yielding one entry per CDR3 protein. The repertoire includes 89,000 or so distinct CDR3 sequences, 45% to 50% of them detected once, and roughly a tenth sits in the top ten. This sample is part of a study of CDR3 diversity in severe acne. The CDR3 consists of 17 residues. Germline values: CDR1 MGHRA, CDR2 YSYEKL. Source material: blood. The receptor comes from a male donor in good health, serving as a control. This rearrangement joins TRBV4-1 to TRBJ1-5, with TRBD1 matching 7 bases. The CDR3: CASGQDGMGDRYQPQHF. The CDR3 coding sequence is TGCGCCAGCGGCCAAGACGGCATGGGGGACAGATATCAGCCCCAGCATTTT.